A selection of T cell receptor beta chains follows, all from one sample in a study of HIV-infected patients and healthy controls. A single record per CDR3 protein comes from TCRdb applying MiXCR to the 5' RACE reads. The data contain thousands of distinct CDR3 sequences, less than 8.5% of them singletons. Source: blood, taken during antiretroviral therapy. The receptors here all came from an adult with HIV infection. Each CDR3 is given with its conserved first and last residue. A D gene is named only where the DNA matches it firmly. Only part of the rows carry a size: once, few, many, or a class if the clone is expanded.

d_gene | len | j_gene | v_gene | abundance | CDR3nt | CDR3aa
TRBD1 | 17 | TRBJ1-1 | TRBV12-5 | - | TGTGCTAGTGGTCTAACTGGACAGGGGGCAGCCGACACTGAAGCTTTCTTT | CASGLTGQGAADTEAFF
- | 12 | TRBJ2-1 | TRBV30 | medium-sized | TGTGCCTGGAGCGGAGAGGGCCATGAGCAGTTCTTC | CAWSGEGHEQFF
- | 11 | TRBJ2-5 | TRBV3-1 | medium-sized | TGTGCCAGCAGCCAAGGGGAGACCCAGTACTTC | CASSQGETQYF
TRBD2 | 15 | TRBJ2-3 | TRBV6-4 | medium-sized | TGTGCCAGCAGTGACAGCGGGGGGGCTTCAGATACGCAGTATTTT | CASSDSGGASDTQYF
- | 15 | TRBJ2-2 | TRBV7-3 | many | TGTGCCAGCAGTCGAGAAGTGGGGGGCCCCGGGGAGCTGTTTTTT | CASSREVGGPGELFF
- | 13 | TRBJ2-7 | TRBV18 | medium-sized | TGTGCCAGCTCACCAGGACAACCCTACGAGCAGTACTTC | CASSPGQPYEQYF
- | 12 | TRBJ1-1 | TRBV5-4 | medium-sized | TGTGCCAGCAGCCCGGGACCGAGGGAAGCTTTCTTT | CASSPGPREAFF
- | 16 | TRBJ1-6 | TRBV4-2 | many | TGTGCCAGCAGCCAAAATACAGGGTGGGATAATTCACCCCTCCACTTT | CASSQNTGWDNSPLHF
TRBD2 | 19 | TRBJ2-1 | TRBV20-1 | many | TGCAGTGCTCCGAGATTTGGACTAGCGGGGGGCAGCGCGGTCAATGAGCAGTTCTTC | CSAPRFGLAGGSAVNEQFF
- | 15 | TRBJ2-5 | TRBV9 | medium-sized | TGTGCCAGCAGCGTAGTAGGGGACCACCGGGAGACCCAGTACTTC | CASSVVGDHRETQYF
- | 14 | TRBJ2-5 | TRBV12-5 | medium-sized | TGTGCTAGTGGTCCGCGGGACAGTAAAGAGACCCAGTACTTC | CASGPRDSKETQYF
- | 15 | TRBJ2-1 | TRBV9 | - | TGTGCCAGCAGCGCCTCTAGCGCGTCCAGCAATGAGCAGTTCTTC | CASSASSASSNEQFF
- | 14 | TRBJ2-3 | TRBV27 | - | TGTGCCAGCAGGATCGAGGGGAACACAGATACGCAGTATTTT | CASRIEGNTDTQYF
- | 11 | TRBJ2-1 | TRBV7-9 | many | TGTGCCACCCCCTGGGGGAATGAGCAGTTCTTC | CATPWGNEQFF
- | 14 | TRBJ1-5 | TRBV5-5 | - | TGTGCCAGCAGCTTGGGCCACATGGACCAGCCCCAGCATTTT | CASSLGHMDQPQHF
- | 14 | TRBJ2-3 | TRBV19 | - | TGTGCCAGTAGTACCCCAGGGTTGGGGGATACGCAGTATTTT | CASSTPGLGDTQYF
- | 15 | TRBJ1-2 | TRBV7-9 | - | TGTGCCAGCAGCTTAGGCCCGCCAGGGAATAGTGGCTACACCTTC | CASSLGPPGNSGYTF
TRBD2 | 15 | TRBJ2-7 | TRBV5-4 | medium-sized | TGTGCCAGCAGCTTGTCGGGACTAGCGGGGTACGAGCAGTACTTC | CASSLSGLAGYEQYF
- | 14 | TRBJ1-2 | TRBV30 | - | TGTGCCTGGGGGGGGCAGGGGTTAAACTATGGCTACACCTTC | CAWGGQGLNYGYTF
- | 14 | TRBJ2-3 | TRBV5-1 | medium-sized | TGCGCCAGCAGCTTCTTAGGACGGGCAGATACGCAGTATTTT | CASSFLGRADTQYF
TRBD1 | 18 | TRBJ1-3 | TRBV7-9 | many | TGTGCCAGCAGCTTAGCCCTACCGGGACAGATCCGTCCGAACACCATATATTTT | CASSLALPGQIRPNTIYF
TRBD1 | 16 | TRBJ2-5 | TRBV11-3 | medium-sized | TGTGCCAGCAGCCTGAGGGGAGCACAGGGGGGAGAGACCCAGTACTTC | CASSLRGAQGGETQYF
- | 20 | TRBJ1-5 | TRBV12-3/TRBV12-4 | many | TGTGCCAGCAGTCGGGTTCCAGTAGACGGGATAGGGATGGGCAATCAGCCCCAGCATTTT | CASSRVPVDGIGMGNQPQHF
TRBD1 | 14 | TRBJ1-4 | TRBV11-2 | medium-sized | TGTGCCAGCAGCAGGGCAGGGGACAGTGAAAAACTGTTTTTT | CASSRAGDSEKLFF
- | 14 | TRBJ2-1 | TRBV21-1 | - | TGTGCCAGCAGCTCTCGACTAGCGGGGAATGAGCAGTTCTTC | CASSSRLAGNEQFF
- | 14 | TRBJ2-7 | TRBV6-6 | few | TGTGCCAGCAAGACAGACGCTAACTCCTACGAGCAGTACTTC | CASKTDANSYEQYF
- | 12 | TRBJ2-2 | TRBV5-6 | many | TGTGCCAGCAGCTCCAGTACCGGGGAGCTGTTTTTT | CASSSSTGELFF
- | 14 | TRBJ1-1 | TRBV6-2/TRBV6-3 | medium-sized | TGTGCCAGCACTCTTTCCCAGGGGCAGAATGAAGCTTTCTTT | CASTLSQGQNEAFF
TRBD2 | 15 | TRBJ2-1 | TRBV6-5 | - | TGTGCCAGCAGTTACGGGTCGGGGGGGCCGGGAGAGCAGTTCTTC | CASSYGSGGPGEQFF
- | 18 | TRBJ2-6 | TRBV19 | - | TGTGCCAGTGGATACGGGACACTGATAAGCTCTGGGGCCAACGTCCTGACTTTC | CASGYGTLISSGANVLTF
TRBD2 | 13 | TRBJ2-1 | TRBV20-1 | many | TGCAGTGCTTCGGGAGGGGGGGCTGAGGAGCAGTTCTTC | CSASGGGAEEQFF
- | 13 | TRBJ1-2 | TRBV5-1 | medium-sized | TGCGCCAGCAGCCGGACAGAGACCTATGGCTACACCTTC | CASSRTETYGYTF
- | 14 | TRBJ2-1 | TRBV12-3/TRBV12-4 | many | TGTGCCAGCAGTTTAACGGGGGAGTACAATGAGCAGTTCTTC | CASSLTGEYNEQFF
- | 12 | TRBJ2-1 | TRBV30 | medium-sized | TGTGCCTGGAGTCTGGGGGCTGGTGAGCAGTTCTTC | CAWSLGAGEQFF
- | 12 | TRBJ2-7 | TRBV29-1 | - | TGCAGCTCGACGACAGACCTGGGGGAGCAGTACTTC | CSSTTDLGEQYF
- | 15 | TRBJ2-5 | TRBV19 | few | TGTGCCAGTAGTATGTTCGAAGTTCCACAAGAGACCCAGTACTTC | CASSMFEVPQETQYF
- | 11 | TRBJ1-2 | TRBV18 | many | TGTGCCAGCTCTCCAGGGAACGGCTACACCTTC | CASSPGNGYTF
- | 13 | TRBJ2-1 | TRBV5-1 | many | TGCGCCAGCAGCCAGACAGTGGGCAATGAGCAGTTCTTC | CASSQTVGNEQFF
- | 13 | TRBJ2-3 | TRBV7-2 | medium-sized | TGTGCCAGCAGCTTCGCGGGCGGGGATACGCAGTATTTT | CASSFAGGDTQYF
TRBD2 | 16 | TRBJ2-3 | TRBV4-1 | medium-sized | TGCGCCAGCAGCCCCGCCAGCGGGGGGTGGGCAGATACGCAGTATTTT | CASSPASGGWADTQYF